This T cell receptor (beta chain) was obtained from a study of blood T cell repertoires in COVID-19. Across the whole study: Both acute and convalescent COVID-19 samples were obtained from the United States, Italy and Spain. Sample material is recorded as cDNA or gDNA derived from T cells, B-cell-depleted T cells, or PBMCs.

V gave up 0 bases and J gave up 4 bases, with 7 bases separating them. The CDR3 consists of 13 residues. Per germline, CDR1 MGHRA and CDR2 YSYEKL. In the source study's methods: Reference gene primer amplification in the assay estimated nucleated cell counts. The method was immunoSEQ multiplex PCR; TCRdb's version includes in-frame clones alone and lacks a portion of them. V and J calls plus clone size are reproduced from that table; the DNA served to infer D and trimming. The sample consists of 470,000 or so clones, more than 85% of them appearing once. Sequencing input: peripheral blood. The chain has TRBV4-1 and TRBJ2-7; D not resolved. The receptor was isolated from a woman in her 30s with acute or convalescent COVID-19. Here the CDR3 DNA reads TGCGCCAGCAGCCAAGATATGTCGTACGAGCAGTACTTC. Encoded protein: CASSQDMSYEQYF.